Each of the 32 T cell receptor beta chains below was sequenced from the same sample in a study of cytomegalovirus exposure and HLA in healthy donors. Primers: 60 Vbeta forward and 13 Jbeta reverse. Sequenced by immunoSEQ multiplex PCR; TCRdb stores in-frame clones only, minus some. This table has roughly 170,000 clones, about 80% appearing once. The sequencing sample was made of PBMCs. These TCRs come from a man younger than 45 in good health and CMV-seropositive.

J is TRBJ1-5 and V is TRBV7-2; D not certain. The CDR3 is made up of 15 amino acids. CDR1 is SGHTA, CDR2 FQGNSA, per germline. The V end was cut by 1 base, the J end by 4 bases, with 11 bases between. CDR3 region: CASSLVDFGNQPQHF. The CDR3 bases are TGTGCCAGCAGCTTAGTCGATTTCGGGAATCAGCCCCAGCATTTT.

This clone was seen a single time. This chain links TRBV4-3 with TRBJ2-5; D is unresolved. The CDR3 covers 15 residues. Germline loops: CDR1 LGHNA, CDR2 YSLEER. With 1 base removed from V and 5 bases from J, the gap between germline ends came to 14 bases. CDR3 loop: CASSQVENPRETQYF. CDR3 DNA sequence: TGCGCCAGCAGCCAAGTGGAGAACCCCCGGGAGACCCAGTACTTC.

This clone appeared a single time. V usage is TRBV19 and J usage is TRBJ2-1; tentative D call: TRBD2 (6 bases). Trimming took off 6 bases at V and 2 bases at J, with 14 bases between the two ends. CDR3 length equals 15 residues. From germline, CDR1 is LNHDA and CDR2 SQIVND (reference sequence). The CDR3 region has the DNA TGTGCCAGTAGCAGCACGGGGGATCCCTACAATGAGCAGTTCTTC. This codes for CASSSTGDPYNEQFF.

On this clone itself: At the DNA level, this CDR3 is encoded by other sequences in the same sample as well. This chain connects TRBV6-4 to TRBJ2-2, with 7 positions matching TRBD2. CDR3 length equals 13 residues. The germline V gene encodes CDR1 MRHNA and CDR2 SNTAGT. V shed 2 bases and J 6 bases; nucleotides not matched to a gene: 0. DNA of the CDR3: TGTGCCAGCAGTGACGGACTAGCCGGGGAGCTGTTTTTT. Translation: CASSDGLAGELFF.

Turning to this clone: One junction end does not reproduce the germline sequence, and a read error may be involved. This chain joins TRBV7-9 and TRBJ1-1; the match to TRBD1 covers 8 bases. The CDR3 covers 15 residues. Germline V gene lookup returns CDR1 SEHNR and CDR2 FQNEAQ (reference sequence). The CDR3 DNA reads as TGTTCCAGCAGCCCCCAGGGGGCCGGGTTTATTGAAGCTTTCTTT. Translating it yields CSSSPQGAGFIEAFF.

The sample holds a few counts of this clone. The rearrangement joins TRBV28 to TRBJ1-3; 7 nucleotides line up with TRBD1. Trimming at V came to 10 bases and at J to 2 bases, leaving 14 bases not matched to a gene. CDR1 MDHEN and CDR2 SYDVKM come from the germline V gene. The CDR3 is 16 residues long. CDR3 amino acids: CATSLSTGNPGNTIYF. CDR3 DNA sequence: TGTGCCACCTCCCTTTCGACAGGGAATCCTGGAAACACCATATATTTT.

This chain's CDR3 is CASNSAHIQVKVGEAFF. The CDR3 DNA reads TGTGCCAGCAATTCGGCCCATATCCAGGTCAAGGTTGGTGAAGCTTTCTTT. V is TRBV7-9 and J is TRBJ1-1; D unclear. Per the germline V gene, CDR1 is SEHNR and CDR2 is FQNEAQ (reference sequence). CDR3 length: 17 residues. Trimming left V 7 bases short and J 7 bases short, with 28 bases between.

This chain links TRBV29-1 with TRBJ1-2, with 7 bases matching TRBD1. CDR1 is SQVTM, CDR2 ANQGSEA, per germline. With 7 bases clipped from V and 7 bases from J, the junction kept 6 bases outside the gene matches. CDR3 length: 11 amino acids. In DNA, the CDR3 is TGCAGCGAAGGGACAGTGGGTGGCTACACCTTC. As protein: CSEGTVGGYTF.

The gene calls are TRBV4-2 and TRBJ1-2; TRBD1 aligns across 9 bases. Trimming cost V 0 bases and J 4 bases; bases outside gene matches: 9. Germline assignment: CDR1 LGHNA and CDR2 YNFKEQ. This CDR3 is built from 17 residues. This CDR3 reads CASSQDPAGQGVYGYTF. The CDR3 DNA reads TGTGCCAGCAGCCAAGACCCAGCGGGACAGGGCGTCTATGGCTACACCTTC.

V usage is TRBV7-8 and J usage is TRBJ2-7, with D possibly being TRBD1 (6 bases). The CDR3 is made up of 13 amino acids. CDR1 is SGHVS, CDR2 FQNEAQ, per germline. Trimming shortened V by 2 bases and J by 2 bases, and 7 bases separated the two germline ends. The CDR3 is CASSLQGTYEQYF. CDR3 coding DNA: TGTGCCAGCAGCTTACAGGGGACCTACGAGCAGTACTTC.

This chain links TRBV4-1 with TRBJ2-1, with TRBD2 matching over 13 bases. The CDR3 has 15 residues. Per germline, CDR1 MGHRA and CDR2 YSYEKL. Trimming at V came to 6 bases and at J to 5 bases, leaving 4 bases not matched to a gene. The CDR3 region has the DNA TGCGCCAGCAGTCAGGGACTAGCGGGGAACAATGAGCAGTTCTTC. It specifies CASSQGLAGNNEQFF.

This clone was seen more than once but under ten times. J is TRBJ1-4 and V is TRBV25-1, with TRBD1 matching 7 bases. The CDR3 loop spans 15 amino acids. Germline CDR1 MGHDK, CDR2 SYGVNS. V lost 3 bases and J lost 6; bases outside the gene matches: 7. As DNA, the CDR3 is TGTGCCAGCAGTGACCCGGCAGGGGGATATGAAAAACTGTTTTTT. Its protein is CASSDPAGGYEKLFF.

The CDR3, as DNA: TGCAGCGCCAATAGCGGGGTAGCAGATACGCAGTATTTT. Encoded protein: CSANSGVADTQYF. J is TRBJ2-3 and V is TRBV29-1; 8 bases fit TRBD2. The V and J ends lost 7 bases and 4 bases, in that order; junction bases with no gene match: 7. The CDR3 has 13 amino acids. In germline, CDR1 is SQVTM, CDR2 ANQGSEA.

The chain employs TRBV7-2 and TRBJ2-2; possible D gene TRBD1, 5 bases. The CDR3 covers 14 residues. CDR1 and CDR2 (germline): SGHTA, FQGNSA. The V end was cut by 5 bases, the J end by 6 bases, with 13 bases between. The DNA of the CDR3 is TGTGCCAGCAGCCCCGACAGTTCATCCGGGGAGCTGTTTTTT. Translating gives CASSPDSSSGELFF.

The chain recombines TRBV5-5 with TRBJ2-7; 7 bases match TRBD2. V lost 0 bases and J lost 2; bases outside the gene matches: 8. Germline assignment: CDR1 SGHKS and CDR2 YYEKEE (reference sequence). The CDR3 totals 16 residues. Written as DNA, the CDR3 is TGTGCCAGCAGCTTGGATTGGACTAGGGCCCCCTACGAGCAGTACTTC. Its protein product is CASSLDWTRAPYEQYF.

This chain links TRBV2 with TRBJ1-1; 9 bases map to TRBD1. V was clipped by 7 bases and J by 1 base; unmatched bases: 7. The CDR3 has 15 amino acids. From germline, CDR1 is SNHLY and CDR2 FYNNEI. The CDR3 loop reads CASTKLGQGNTEAFF. In DNA form, the CDR3 reads TGTGCCAGCACTAAACTGGGACAGGGGAACACTGAAGCTTTCTTT.

This clone was recorded a few times. The J gene is TRBJ2-7, the V gene TRBV15, with D maybe TRBD1 (6 bases). Trimming shortened V by 0 bases and J by 1 base, and 25 bases separated the two germline ends. CDR3 length equals 20 residues. Germline-derived CDR1 and CDR2 are LNHNV and YYDKDF (reference sequence). The CDR3 protein is CATSRDRRGFVLGQSYEQYF. The CDR3 nucleotides are TGTGCCACCAGCAGAGATCGTCGGGGTTTTGTGCTAGGACAGTCCTACGAGCAGTACTTC.

This clone was counted a few times. The rearrangement links TRBV9 to TRBJ1-1; D call uncertain. Trimming pared 4 bases from V and 0 bases from J, leaving 13 bases between. The CDR3 totals 15 residues. Germline V CDR1 and CDR2: SGDLS, YYNGEE. The CDR3 DNA reads TGTGCCAGCAGCCTCCGGGGAGGGCTGAACACTGAAGCTTTCTTT. This translates into CASSLRGGLNTEAFF.

The chain employs TRBV18 and TRBJ1-3; maybe TRBD1 (6 bases). Germline assignment: CDR1 KGHSH and CDR2 LQKENI. Trimming cost V 4 bases and J 4 bases, with 17 bases left between them. The CDR3 consists of 16 residues. The CDR3 sequence is CASSLQTGFGGNTIYF. In nucleotides, the CDR3 is TGTGCCAGCTCACTTCAGACAGGCTTCGGCGGAAACACCATATATTTT.

V gene TRBV2 combines with J gene TRBJ2-3; a weak D match, TRBD1 (5 bases). Trimming cost V 7 bases and J 4 bases, with 15 bases left between them. The germline V gene encodes CDR1 SNHLY and CDR2 FYNNEI. The CDR3 has 14 amino acids. CDR3 region: CASMSRVLPDTQYF. Written as DNA, the CDR3 is TGTGCCAGCATGAGCAGGGTATTACCAGATACGCAGTATTTT.

This clone was seen only a few times. The chain recombines TRBV13 with TRBJ1-5; the D is unclear. The V gene's germline CDR1 is PRHDT and CDR2 FYEKMQ (reference sequence). The CDR3 sequence is 13 residues long. V shed 5 bases and J shed 8 bases, with 13 bases lying between them. Here the CDR3 DNA reads TGTGCCAGCAGCACTGGACTCGAGGAGCCCCAGCATTTT. It encodes CASSTGLEEPQHF.

The chain links TRBV5-6 to TRBJ2-3; D possibly corresponds to TRBD2 (6 bases). This CDR3 is 17 amino acids long. Germline V gives CDR1 SGHDT, CDR2 YYEEEE. V lost 4 bases to trimming and J lost 3 bases, with 21 bases between them. CDR3 sequence: CASSRRTVGRGTDTQYF. CDR3 nucleotides: TGTGCCAGCAGCCGTCGGACCGTCGGCCGGGGGACAGATACGCAGTATTTT.

The chain carries TRBV6-5 and TRBJ1-5; D possibly corresponds to TRBD1 (6 bases). Germline assignment: CDR1 MNHEY and CDR2 SVGAGI. The CDR3 contains 15 residues. The V end lost 6 bases, the J end lost 4 bases, and 16 bases lay between the germline ends. CDR3 coding DNA: TGTGCCAGCAGAAACTCCGGGACACCGAATCAGCCCCAGCATTTT. This encodes CASRNSGTPNQPQHF.

This clone has just one count. V and J are TRBV4-1 and TRBJ2-5, with no clear D. With the DNA end fitting TRBJ2-7 better, the J assignment may be wrong. The CDR3 extends over 13 amino acids. Germline assignment: CDR1 MGHRA and CDR2 YSYEKL. The CDR3 DNA sequence: TGCGCCAGCAGCCAAGGGTCCTCCTACGAGCAGTACTTC. Translated: CASSQGSSYEQYF.

The chain recombines TRBV15 with TRBJ2-7; D is perhaps TRBD2 (5 bases). The CDR3 loop spans 14 amino acids. Germline loops: CDR1 LNHNV, CDR2 YYDKDF (reference sequence). Between the trimmed V and J ends, which lost 5 bases and 0 bases, there was a span of 11 bases. The CDR3, as DNA: TGTGCCACCAGCCGCTGGGAGAGCTCCTACGAGCAGTACTTC. Translating it yields CATSRWESSYEQYF.

This clone was detected once. The chain joins TRBV7-2 to TRBJ1-1; D is unresolved. V lost 2 bases to trimming and J lost 0 bases, with 4 bases between them. The germline V gene encodes CDR1 SGHTA and CDR2 FQGNSA. CDR3 length equals 13 residues. CDR3 bases: TGTGCCAGCAGCTTATATATGAACACTGAAGCTTTCTTT. As protein: CASSLYMNTEAFF.

This chain uses TRBV5-6 with TRBJ2-4, with D possibly matching TRBD2 (5 bases). This CDR3 has 13 amino acids. V gave up 4 bases and J gave up 13 bases, with 18 bases separating them. Per germline, CDR1 SGHDT and CDR2 YYEEEE. CDR3 in DNA: TGTGCCAGCAGCGACGCAGGAGGCTTAAGCCAGTACTTC. This sequence encodes CASSDAGGLSQYF.

In the case of this clone: The CDR3 does not close with the conserved phenylalanine or tryptophan, likely indicating a read error. The DNA is omitted, as the CDR3 cannot be located on it reliably, and the CDR3 follows TCRdb's listing. The chain links TRBV27 to TRBJ2-7; the table names TRBD1, a call not compared with the DNA. A total of 11 residues make up the CDR3, ends included. Per germline, CDR1 MNHEY and CDR2 SMNVEV (reference sequence). CDR3 in amino acids: CASSLKNSLQL.

The V and J genes are TRBV29-1 and TRBJ2-3; D may be TRBD1 (6 bases). CDR3 length: 15 residues. Germline V lookup: CDR1 SQVTM, CDR2 ANQGSEA. V lost 7 bases and J lost 0, with 17 bases in between. This CDR3 reads CSADDGTPSTDTQYF. The CDR3 region has the DNA TGCAGCGCAGATGACGGGACACCGAGCACAGATACGCAGTATTTT.

This clone appeared a single time. The chain uses TRBV30 and TRBJ2-5, with 8 bases fitting TRBD2. The ends lost 4 bases at V and 5 bases at J; junction bases unmatched: 9. The V gene's germline CDR1 is GTSNPN and CDR2 SVGIG (reference sequence). The CDR3 contains 14 residues. The CDR3 loop reads CAWNPGTRGETQYF. The DNA for the CDR3 is TGTGCCTGGAACCCCGGGACTAGGGGTGAGACCCAGTACTTC.

This chain joins TRBV27 and TRBJ1-1, with unresolved D. Germline CDR1 is MNHEY and CDR2 is SMNVEV (reference sequence). CDR3 length equals 12 residues. V was trimmed by 5 bases and J by 6 bases, leaving 10 bases between them. The CDR3 bases are TGTGCCAGCAGTCCACGACTCCCTGAAGCTTTCTTT. This encodes CASSPRLPEAFF.

Concerning this clone: The same CDR3 can be traced to other DNA sequences in this sample. The rearrangement links TRBV7-2 to TRBJ1-2, with D hard to call. This CDR3 is 13 amino acids long. The germline V and J ends were trimmed by 1 base and 4 bases, with 7 bases remaining between them. Germline loops: CDR1 SGHTA, CDR2 FQGNSA. This CDR3 reads CASSLEGGYGYTF. DNA for the CDR3: TGTGCCAGCAGCTTAGAAGGAGGCTATGGCTACACCTTC.